This T cell receptor (beta chain) is from a study of cytomegalovirus exposure and HLA in healthy donors. CDR3 length equals 16 residues. The germline gives CDR1 LNHDA, CDR2 SQIVND (reference sequence). V shed 7 bases and J 2 bases; nucleotides not matched to a gene: 4. A multiplex PCR was run with 60 Vbeta primers and 13 Jbeta primers. How the authors handled the data: Roughly 10 million shared chains were among the about 80 million unique TCR beta chains that a later analysis counted. Some clones are missing from TCRdb's copy, which holds only in-frame ones; the method was immunoSEQ multiplex PCR. From that table come the V and J calls and clone size; the DNA was used to work out D and trimming. This table has more than 110,000 clones, around 77% appearing once. All donors participated as healthy donors of bone marrow.

The chain is built from TRBV19 and TRBJ2-6, with 11 bases fitting TRBD1. Sequenced input: PBMCs. The source is a woman between 50 and 59 years old in good health and CMV-seronegative. In DNA, the CDR3 is TGTGCCAGTACCATGGGACAGGGGGCTGGGGCCAACGTCCTGACTTTC. Amino acid sequence: CASTMGQGAGANVLTF.